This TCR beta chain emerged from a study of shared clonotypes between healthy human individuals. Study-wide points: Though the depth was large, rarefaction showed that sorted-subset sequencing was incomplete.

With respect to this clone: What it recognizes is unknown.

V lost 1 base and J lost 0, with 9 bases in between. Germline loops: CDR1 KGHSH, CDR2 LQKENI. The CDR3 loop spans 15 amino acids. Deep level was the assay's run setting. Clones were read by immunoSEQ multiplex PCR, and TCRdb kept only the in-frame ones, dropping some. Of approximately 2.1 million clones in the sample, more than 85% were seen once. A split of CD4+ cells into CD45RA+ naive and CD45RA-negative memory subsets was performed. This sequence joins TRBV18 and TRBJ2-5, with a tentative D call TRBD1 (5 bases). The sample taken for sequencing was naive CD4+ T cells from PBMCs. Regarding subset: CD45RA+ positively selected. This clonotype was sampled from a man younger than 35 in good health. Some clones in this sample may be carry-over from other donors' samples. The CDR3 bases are TGTGCCAGCTCACCACGGACAATGTACCAAGAGACCCAGTACTTC. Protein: CASSPRTMYQETQYF.